These 11 T cell receptor beta chains were sequenced from one sample in a study of T cell responses to AZD1222 COVID-19 vaccine. This table comes from immunoSEQ multiplex PCR, and its TCRdb copy is limited to in-frame clones, with some not included. This table holds approximately 170,000 clones, over 85% found once. The sequences come from peripheral blood, collected on day 0 of AZD1222 vaccination. These TCRs come from an adult in good health.

The chain uses TRBV6-5 and TRBJ1-2; no clear D. The V end was cut by 5 bases, the J end by 2 bases, with 6 bases between. Germline V gene data show CDR1 as MNHEY and CDR2 as SVGAGI. This CDR3 has 12 residues. The DNA for the CDR3 is TGTGCCAGCAGTAAGGGCAACTATGGCTACACCTTC. This gives the protein CASSKGNYGYTF.

The chain joins TRBV6-1 to TRBJ1-4, with D tentatively TRBD1 (6 bases). Germline V gene sequence: CDR1 MNHNS, CDR2 SASEGT. CDR3 size: 16 residues. The germline V and J ends were trimmed by 4 bases and 6 bases, with 18 bases remaining between them. CDR3 DNA: TGTGCCAGCAGTGGGGGGAAGGGGGGAGATCATGAAAAACTGTTTTTT. Protein product: CASSGGKGGDHEKLFF.

This sequence joins TRBV4-1 and TRBJ1-2; D remains ambiguous. Trimming pared 0 bases from V and 6 bases from J, leaving 5 bases between. Germline V gives CDR1 MGHRA, CDR2 YSYEKL. This CDR3 contains 12 residues. The CDR3 coding sequence is TGCGCCAGCAGCCAAGATTACCATGGCTACACCTTC. This translates into CASSQDYHGYTF.

This clone was detected only once. This chain joins TRBV19 and TRBJ2-1; TRBD2 aligns across 10 bases. Looked up from germline, CDR1 is LNHDA and CDR2 is SQIVND (reference sequence). The CDR3 length is 13 residues. Trimming removed 10 bases from V and 4 bases from J; junction bases left unmatched: 4. The CDR3 reads CATLAGVYNEQFF. The CDR3 bases are TGTGCCACCCTAGCGGGAGTATACAATGAGCAGTTCTTC.

This clone was detected once. The gene calls are TRBV7-2 and TRBJ2-1, with 8 bases lining up with TRBD2. V was pared by 4 bases and J by 4 bases, with 6 bases of the junction left unmatched. Germline V gene sequence: CDR1 SGHTA, CDR2 FQGNSA. This CDR3 comprises 15 residues. The CDR3 loop reads CASSSGRGGYNEQFF. The CDR3 nucleotides are TGTGCCAGCAGCTCAGGTCGGGGGGGATACAATGAGCAGTTCTTC.

This clone was recorded only once. The chain employs TRBV4-3 and TRBJ1-2; D might be TRBD1 (5 bases). The V gene lost 0 bases and the J gene lost 1 base, with 15 bases spanning the gap. The CDR3 extends over 17 amino acids. Germline assignment: CDR1 LGHNA and CDR2 YSLEER. CDR3: CASSQDWGVRINYGYTF. The CDR3, as DNA: TGCGCCAGCAGCCAAGATTGGGGGGTCAGGATTAACTATGGCTACACCTTC.

This clone has a single count. V usage is TRBV6-5 and J usage is TRBJ2-5; D is possibly TRBD2 (5 bases). This CDR3 has 14 residues. Germline values: CDR1 MNHEY, CDR2 SVGAGI. Trimming cost V 0 bases and J 4 bases, with 9 bases left between them. The DNA of the CDR3 is TGTGCCAGCAGTTACTCCCACGGAGGAGAGACCCAGTACTTC. This encodes CASSYSHGGETQYF.

The V call is TRBV5-1, the J call TRBJ1-2; D is unresolved. V shed 4 bases and J shed 6 bases, with 19 bases lying between them. The germline gives CDR1 SGHRS, CDR2 YFSETQ. The CDR3 extends over 15 amino acids. CDR3 coding DNA: TGCGCCAGCAGCCCTCGGACGGGAGTAGGAAATGGCTACACCTTC. Amino acids: CASSPRTGVGNGYTF. The whole variable domain, filled in from reference TRBV5-1 and TRBJ1-2, reads KAGVTQTPRYLIKTRGQQVTLSCSPISGHRSVSWYQQTPGQGLQFLFEYFSETQRNKGNFPGRFSGRQFSNSRSEMNVSTLELGDSALYLCASSPRTGVGNGYTFGSGTRLTVV.

The V gene is TRBV5-6, the J gene TRBJ1-5; no clear D. CDR3 length: 13 amino acids. CDR1 SGHDT and CDR2 YYEEEE come from the germline V gene. Deletions cut 1 base from V and 6 bases from J, with 8 bases between. CDR3 residues: CASSLLRGQPQHF. The CDR3 DNA sequence: TGTGCCAGCAGCTTGTTGCGGGGTCAGCCCCAGCATTTT. The complete variable domain, with remaining parts taken from reference TRBV5-6 and TRBJ1-5, reads DAGVTQSPTHLIKTRGQQVTLRCSPKSGHDTVSWYQQALGQGPQFIFQYYEEEERQRGNFPDRFSGHQFPNYSSELNVNALLLGDSALYLCASSLLRGQPQHFGDGTRLSIL.

The chain has TRBV30 and TRBJ1-6; no clear D. CDR1 and CDR2 (germline): GTSNPN, SVGIG (reference sequence). The V and J ends lost 0 bases and 3 bases respectively, with 6 bases between them. The CDR3 loop spans 14 amino acids. CDR3 in amino acids: CAWSVSVYNSPLHF. CDR3 in DNA: TGTGCCTGGAGTGTATCGGTCTATAATTCACCCCTCCACTTT.

CDR3 sequence (DNA): TGTGCCAGCAGCCGTGGACAGGGGAACACCGGGGAGCTGTTTTTT. This translates into CASSRGQGNTGELFF. The rearrangement uses TRBV7-3 and TRBJ2-2, with 8 bases matching TRBD1. Germline CDR1 is SGHTA and CDR2 is FQGTGA. V dropped 5 bases and J dropped 1; count of bases not matched to a gene: 3. The CDR3 is 15 amino acids.